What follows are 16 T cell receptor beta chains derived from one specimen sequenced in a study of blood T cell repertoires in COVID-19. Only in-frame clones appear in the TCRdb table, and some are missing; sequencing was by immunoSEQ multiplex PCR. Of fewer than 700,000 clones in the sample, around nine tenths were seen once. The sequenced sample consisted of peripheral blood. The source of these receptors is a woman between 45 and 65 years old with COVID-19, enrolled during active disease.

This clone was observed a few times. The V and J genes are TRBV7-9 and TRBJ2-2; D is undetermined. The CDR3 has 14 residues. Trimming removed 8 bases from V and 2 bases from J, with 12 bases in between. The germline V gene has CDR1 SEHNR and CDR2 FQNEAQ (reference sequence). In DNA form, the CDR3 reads TGTGCCAGCGGCAGTAACCTCAACACCGGGGAGCTGTTTTTT. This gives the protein CASGSNLNTGELFF.

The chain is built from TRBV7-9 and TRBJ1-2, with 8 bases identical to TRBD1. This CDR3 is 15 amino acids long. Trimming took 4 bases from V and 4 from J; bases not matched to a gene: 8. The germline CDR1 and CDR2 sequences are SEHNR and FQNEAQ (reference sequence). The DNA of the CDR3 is TGTGCCAGCAGCTCCTCGGGACAGGAGATCTATGGCTACACCTTC. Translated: CASSSSGQEIYGYTF.

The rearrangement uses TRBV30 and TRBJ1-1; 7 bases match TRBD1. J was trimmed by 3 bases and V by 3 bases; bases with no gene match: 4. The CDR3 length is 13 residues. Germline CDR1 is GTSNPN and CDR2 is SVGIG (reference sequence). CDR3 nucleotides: TGTGCCTGGAGCAGCAGGGGGGACACTGAAGCTTTCTTT. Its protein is CAWSSRGDTEAFF.

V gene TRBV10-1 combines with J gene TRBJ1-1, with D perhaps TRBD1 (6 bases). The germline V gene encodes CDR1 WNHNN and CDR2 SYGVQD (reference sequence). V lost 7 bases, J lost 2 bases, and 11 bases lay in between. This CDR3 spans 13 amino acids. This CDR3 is CASKGQPNTEAFF. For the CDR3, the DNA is TGCGCCAGCAAAGGACAGCCAAACACTGAAGCTTTCTTT.

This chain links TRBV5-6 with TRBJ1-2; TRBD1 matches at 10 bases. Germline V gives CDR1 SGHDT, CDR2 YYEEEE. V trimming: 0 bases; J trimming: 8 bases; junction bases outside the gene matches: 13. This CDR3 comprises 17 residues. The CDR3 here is CASSLATGTGAARGYTF. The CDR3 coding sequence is TGTGCCAGCAGCTTGGCAACCGGGACAGGGGCAGCTCGAGGCTACACCTTC.

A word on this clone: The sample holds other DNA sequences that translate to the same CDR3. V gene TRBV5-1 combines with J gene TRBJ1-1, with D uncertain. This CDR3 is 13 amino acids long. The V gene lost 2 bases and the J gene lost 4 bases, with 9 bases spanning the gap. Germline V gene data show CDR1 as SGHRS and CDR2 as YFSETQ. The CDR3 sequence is CASSLEGGTEAFF. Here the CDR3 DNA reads TGCGCCAGCAGCTTAGAGGGAGGCACTGAAGCTTTCTTT.

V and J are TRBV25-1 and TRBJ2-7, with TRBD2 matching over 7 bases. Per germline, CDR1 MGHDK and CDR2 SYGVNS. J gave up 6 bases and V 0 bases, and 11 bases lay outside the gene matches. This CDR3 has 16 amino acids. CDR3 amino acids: CASSEYRGGSRVEQYF. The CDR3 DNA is TGTGCCAGCAGTGAATATCGCGGGGGTAGCCGCGTCGAGCAGTACTTC.

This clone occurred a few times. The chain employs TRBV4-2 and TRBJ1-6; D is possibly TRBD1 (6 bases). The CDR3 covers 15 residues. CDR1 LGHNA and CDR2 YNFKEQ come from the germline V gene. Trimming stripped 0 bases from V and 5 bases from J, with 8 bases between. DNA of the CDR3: TGTGCCAGCAGCCAAGAACGGACAGATAATTCACCCCTCCACTTT. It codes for CASSQERTDNSPLHF.

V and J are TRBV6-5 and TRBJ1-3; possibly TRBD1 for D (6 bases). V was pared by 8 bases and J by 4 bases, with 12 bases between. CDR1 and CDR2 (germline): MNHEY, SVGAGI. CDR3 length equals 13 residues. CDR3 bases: TGTGCCAGCTTTAGGACAGCCGGAAACACCATATATTTT. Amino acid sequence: CASFRTAGNTIYF.

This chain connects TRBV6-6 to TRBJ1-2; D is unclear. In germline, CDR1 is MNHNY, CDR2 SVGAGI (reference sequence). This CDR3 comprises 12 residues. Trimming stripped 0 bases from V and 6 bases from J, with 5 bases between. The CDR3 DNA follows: TGTGCCAGCAGTTACTCCTCAGATGGCTACACCTTC. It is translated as CASSYSSDGYTF.

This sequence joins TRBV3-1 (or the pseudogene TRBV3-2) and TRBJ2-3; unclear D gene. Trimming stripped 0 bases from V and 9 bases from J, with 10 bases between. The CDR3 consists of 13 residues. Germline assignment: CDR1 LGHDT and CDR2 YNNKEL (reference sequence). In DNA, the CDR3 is TGTGCCAGCAGCCAAGAGGGTCCCGGGACGCAGTATTTT. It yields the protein CASSQEGPGTQYF.

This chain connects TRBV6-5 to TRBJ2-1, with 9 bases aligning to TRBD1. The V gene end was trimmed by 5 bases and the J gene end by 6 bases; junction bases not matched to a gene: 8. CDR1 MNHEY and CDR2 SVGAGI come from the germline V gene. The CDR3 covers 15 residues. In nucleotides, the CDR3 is TGTGCCAGCAGTCCCGAGACAGGGGGGTTCAATGAGCAGTTCTTC. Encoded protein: CASSPETGGFNEQFF.

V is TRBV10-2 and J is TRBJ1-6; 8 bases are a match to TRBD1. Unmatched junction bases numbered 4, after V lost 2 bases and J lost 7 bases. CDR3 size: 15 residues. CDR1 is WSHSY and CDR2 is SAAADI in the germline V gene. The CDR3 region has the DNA TGCGCCAGCAGTGAGCAGGGGGCCGGGAATTCACCCCTCCACTTT. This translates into CASSEQGAGNSPLHF.

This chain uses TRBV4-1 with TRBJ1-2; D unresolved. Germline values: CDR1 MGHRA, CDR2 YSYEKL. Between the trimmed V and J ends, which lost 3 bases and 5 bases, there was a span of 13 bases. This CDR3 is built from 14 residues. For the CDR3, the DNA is TGCGCCAGCAGCCATCCCGGGATCTTTTATGGCTACACCTTC. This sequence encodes CASSHPGIFYGYTF.

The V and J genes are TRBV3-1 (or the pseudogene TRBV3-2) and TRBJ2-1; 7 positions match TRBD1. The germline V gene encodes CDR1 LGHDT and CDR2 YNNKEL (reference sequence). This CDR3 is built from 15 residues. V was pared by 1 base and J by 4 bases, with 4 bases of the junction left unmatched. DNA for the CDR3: TGTGCCAGCAGCCAAGGGGGACAGAATTACAATGAGCAGTTCTTC. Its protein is CASSQGGQNYNEQFF.

The CDR3 spells CASSQGYYTGTDTQYF. CDR3 bases: TGTGCCAGTAGTCAGGGGTACTACACCGGGACAGATACGCAGTATTTT. The chain employs TRBV19 and TRBJ2-3; possible D gene TRBD1, 6 bases. CDR3 length: 16 residues. Germline V CDR1 and CDR2: LNHDA, SQIVND (reference sequence). V gave up 5 bases and J gave up 3 bases, with 18 bases separating them.